The text below deals with one TCR beta chain. The source of the sample is a study of blood T cell repertoires in COVID-19. The CDR3 is 13 residues long. The junction had 8 bases not matched to a gene; V was cut back by 7 bases and J by 7 bases. The germline gives CDR1 GTSNPN, CDR2 SVGIG (reference sequence). Authors' data handling: Researchers report that nucleated cell counts were estimated from reference gene primer amplification. Clones were read by immunoSEQ multiplex PCR, and TCRdb kept only the in-frame ones, dropping some. V and J calls plus clone size are reproduced from that table; the DNA served to infer D and trimming. The sample has about 62,000 clones; approximately 90% are singletons.

J is TRBJ2-7 and V is TRBV30; the match to TRBD1 covers 12 bases. This TCR derives from a human donor in a cohort sampled during active COVID-19. The specimen sequenced was peripheral blood. The CDR3 bases are TGTGCCTCCCGGGACAGGGGGCGAGGAGAGCAGTACTTC. It codes for CASRDRGRGEQYF. Filled out from reference TRBV30 and TRBJ2-7, the complete variable domain reads SQTIHQWPATLVQPVGSPLSLECTVEGTSNPNLYWYRQAAGRGLQLLFYSVGIGQISSEVPQNLSASRPQDRQFILSSKKLLLSDSGFYLCASRDRGRGEQYFGPGTRLTVT.